What follows are 27 T cell receptor beta chains derived from one specimen sequenced in a study of blood T cell repertoires in COVID-19. Measured with immunoSEQ multiplex PCR; TCRdb has only the in-frame clones, and not every one. The sample includes over 25,000 clones, 85% to 90% of them seen just once. Sequencing used peripheral blood. These receptor sequences come from a human donor in a cohort sampled during active COVID-19. The donor label of this sample is uncertain.

This sequence joins TRBV5-5 and TRBJ2-7; D remains unclear. Trimming took off 7 bases at V and 2 bases at J, with 13 bases between the two ends. Per the germline V gene, CDR1 is SGHKS and CDR2 is YYEKEE (reference sequence). This CDR3 is built from 13 residues. The chain's CDR3 is CASRRSPTYEQYF. DNA of the CDR3: TGTGCCAGCCGGAGATCCCCTACCTACGAGCAGTACTTC. Full variable domain (missing parts from reference TRBV5-5 and TRBJ2-7): DAGVTQSPTHLIKTRGQQVTLRCSPISGHKSVSWYQQVLGQGPQFIFQYYEKEERGRGNFPDRFSARQFPNYSSELNVNALLLGDSALYLCASRRSPTYEQYFGPGTRLTVT.

V usage is TRBV7-3 and J usage is TRBJ1-2; D gene ambiguous. CDR1 SGHTA and CDR2 FQGTGA come from the germline V gene. CDR3 length equals 13 residues. V shed 3 bases and J shed 8 bases, with 13 bases lying between them. The CDR3 loop is CASSFSGGNGYTF. CDR3 nucleotides: TGTGCCAGCAGCTTTTCCGGAGGGAACGGCTACACCTTC. The full variable domain, completed using reference TRBV7-3 and TRBJ1-2, is GAGVSQTPSNKVTEKGKYVELRCDPISGHTALYWYRQSLGQGPEFLIYFQGTGAADDSGLPNDRFFAVRPEGSVSTLKIQRTERGDSAVYLCASSFSGGNGYTFGSGTRLTVV.

This chain connects TRBV7-9 to TRBJ1-3; 7 nucleotides agree with TRBD1. Trimming took 5 bases from V and 3 from J; bases not matched to a gene: 7. This CDR3 is 15 amino acids long. Germline values: CDR1 SEHNR, CDR2 FQNEAQ (reference sequence). The CDR3, as DNA: TGTGCCAGCAGCCTATACCGGGACAGTGGAAACACCATATATTTT. This encodes CASSLYRDSGNTIYF.

The CDR3 loop is CASSQERDRWASPLHF. CDR3 nucleotide sequence: TGCGCCAGCAGCCAAGAAAGGGACAGGTGGGCTTCACCCCTCCACTTT. The V call is TRBV4-1, the J call TRBJ1-6, with 8 bases fitting TRBD1. The CDR3 sequence is 16 residues long. The J segment lost 9 bases and the V segment lost 0 bases, leaving 7 bases of the junction unmatched. Germline CDR1 is MGHRA and CDR2 is YSYEKL.

The CDR3 DNA follows: TGTGCCTGGAGTCCACAGGGGAGCGAAAAACTGTTTTTT. This codes for CAWSPQGSEKLFF. V usage is TRBV30 and J usage is TRBJ1-4; the match to TRBD1 covers 7 bases. Germline-derived CDR1 and CDR2 are GTSNPN and SVGIG (reference sequence). J gave up 8 bases and V 2 bases, and 5 bases lay outside the gene matches. The CDR3 loop spans 13 amino acids.

The sample holds a few counts of this clone. The chain is built from TRBV2 and TRBJ1-1, with a weak D call TRBD1 (5 bases). Germline V gene data show CDR1 as SNHLY and CDR2 as FYNNEI. Trimming pared 5 bases from V and 7 bases from J, leaving 11 bases between. CDR3 size: 12 residues. The CDR3 sequence is CASSSGGDEAFF. The DNA for the CDR3 is TGTGCCAGCAGTTCCGGGGGGGATGAAGCTTTCTTT.

This clone has just a few counts. The V call is TRBV27, the J call TRBJ2-1; TRBD2 agrees at 16 bases. CDR1 is MNHEY, CDR2 SMNVEV, per germline (reference sequence). The junction had 8 bases not matched to a gene; V was cut back by 5 bases and J by 7 bases. The CDR3 spans 17 residues. The CDR3 region has the DNA TGTGCCAGCAGTCCGGGACTAGCGGGAGGGCCCCAGAATGAGCAGTTCTTC. Translation: CASSPGLAGGPQNEQFF.

This chain connects TRBV5-1 to TRBJ2-3, with D perhaps TRBD2 (5 bases). Trimming removed 0 bases at V and 1 base at J, with 6 bases between. CDR1 SGHRS and CDR2 YFSETQ come from the germline V gene. This CDR3 contains 14 residues. CDR3 region: CASSLGGGTDTQYF. CDR3 bases: TGCGCCAGCAGCTTGGGGGGAGGCACAGATACGCAGTATTTT.

The V and J genes are TRBV5-5 and TRBJ2-1; 8 bases align to TRBD1. The CDR3 length is 14 residues. Looked up from germline, CDR1 is SGHKS and CDR2 is YYEKEE (reference sequence). The V segment lost 3 bases and the J segment 4 bases; nucleotides outside the gene matches: 3. CDR3: CASSSGQVYNEQFF. CDR3 sequence (DNA): TGTGCCAGCAGCTCGGGACAGGTTTACAATGAGCAGTTCTTC.

The V call is TRBV18, the J call TRBJ2-1; 10 bases match TRBD2. The CDR3 extends over 15 amino acids. With V trimmed by 3 bases and J by 9 bases, 8 bases remained unmatched. Germline V gene lookup returns CDR1 KGHSH and CDR2 LQKENI. The CDR3 spells CASSPSQREGGEQFF. CDR3 DNA sequence: TGTGCCAGCTCACCGTCCCAGCGGGAGGGGGGTGAGCAGTTCTTC.

The count of this clone is one. The chain joins TRBV5-8 to TRBJ2-3, with TRBD2 matching over 10 bases. Germline values: CDR1 SGHTS, CDR2 YDEGEE. After removal of 1 base from V and 5 bases from J, the junction contained 4 bases not matched to a gene. The CDR3 sequence is 15 residues long. The CDR3: CASSLLAGGRDTQYF. In DNA form, the CDR3 reads TGTGCCAGCAGCTTGTTAGCGGGAGGCAGAGATACGCAGTATTTT.

The J gene is TRBJ1-2, the V gene TRBV7-9, with D perhaps TRBD1 (5 bases). Germline V gene data show CDR1 as SEHNR and CDR2 as FQNEAQ (reference sequence). CDR3 length: 13 amino acids. The ends were cut back, 4 bases at V and 7 bases at J, with 13 bases in the middle. The DNA for the CDR3 is TGTGCCAGCAGCTCGACAGCCTTTAGTGGCTACACCTTC. Protein product: CASSSTAFSGYTF.

This clone was observed a single time. The chain employs TRBV3-1 (or the pseudogene TRBV3-2) and TRBJ2-1; tentatively, D is TRBD1 (6 bases). In germline, CDR1 is LGHDT, CDR2 YNNKEL (reference sequence). Trimming took 5 bases from V and 7 from J, leaving 15 bases between them. The CDR3 totals 14 residues. The CDR3 DNA reads as TGTGCCAGCAGCTTTTCCACAGGGTTGAATGAGCAGTTCTTC. This gives the protein CASSFSTGLNEQFF.

The chain joins TRBV6-5 to TRBJ2-5; TRBD1 matches at 8 bases. Germline V gene sequence: CDR1 MNHEY, CDR2 SVGAGI. CDR3 size: 14 residues. Trimming took 4 bases from V and 1 from J; bases not matched to a gene: 2. The CDR3 nucleotides are TGTGCCAGCAGTTCCGACAGGGGCCAAGAGACCCAGTACTTC. This codes for CASSSDRGQETQYF.

The rearrangement uses TRBV5-6 and TRBJ2-3, with 15 nucleotides matching TRBD2. The CDR3 has 17 amino acids. In germline, CDR1 is SGHDT, CDR2 YYEEEE. With 2 bases clipped from V and 3 bases from J, the junction kept 4 bases outside the gene matches. CDR3 sequence: CASSFGLAGGPTDTQYF. The CDR3 bases are TGTGCCAGCAGCTTTGGACTAGCGGGAGGGCCAACAGATACGCAGTATTTT. The variable domain in full, completed from reference TRBV5-6 and TRBJ2-3, reads DAGVTQSPTHLIKTRGQQVTLRCSPKSGHDTVSWYQQALGQGPQFIFQYYEEEERQRGNFPDRFSGHQFPNYSSELNVNALLLGDSALYLCASSFGLAGGPTDTQYFGPGTRLTVL.

This sequence joins TRBV28 and TRBJ2-7; D uncertain. The CDR3 contains 12 residues. Trimming left V 6 bases short and J 3 bases short, with 9 bases between. The germline gives CDR1 MDHEN, CDR2 SYDVKM. For the CDR3, the DNA is TGTGCCAGCAGCCCCCCGGGCTACGAGCAGTACTTC. It yields the protein CASSPPGYEQYF.

The chain is built from TRBV20-1 and TRBJ2-5; 8 bases line up with TRBD1. This CDR3 contains 14 residues. CDR1 and CDR2 from the germline V gene are DFQATT and SNEGSKA (reference sequence). V lost 3 bases to trimming and J lost 3 bases; unmatched junction nucleotides: 6. The CDR3 region has the DNA TGCAGTGCTAGTCAGGGACAGGTTGAAGAGACCCAGTACTTC. It encodes CSASQGQVEETQYF.

The chain combines TRBV18 with TRBJ1-2; a weak D match, TRBD1 (6 bases). This CDR3 is built from 15 residues. In germline, CDR1 is KGHSH, CDR2 LQKENI. Trimming shortened V by 4 bases and J by 0 bases, and 12 bases separated the two germline ends. CDR3 protein: CASSQRGGSNYGYTF. CDR3 DNA: TGTGCCAGCTCACAACGGGGGGGCTCTAACTATGGCTACACCTTC.

The CDR3 DNA sequence: TGTGCCACCAGTGATATCGGACAGGAGGGGGCAGATACGCAGTATTTT. This translates into CATSDIGQEGADTQYF. This sequence joins TRBV24-1 and TRBJ2-3, with a possible D match to TRBD1 (7 bases). Trimming left V 3 bases short and J 4 bases short, with 16 bases between. The CDR3 totals 16 residues. CDR1 and CDR2 from the germline V gene are KGHDR and SFDVKD.

The V call is TRBV19, the J call TRBJ1-5, with 9 bases lining up with TRBD1. Germline V gives CDR1 LNHDA, CDR2 SQIVND (reference sequence). The CDR3 totals 15 residues. Trimming cost V 6 bases and J 2 bases; bases outside gene matches: 5. The CDR3 coding sequence is TGTGCCAGTAGCTCCCGGGACAGGGGCAATCAGCCCCAGCATTTT. Residues: CASSSRDRGNQPQHF.

V and J are TRBV5-5 and TRBJ1-4; 9 bases fit TRBD1. In germline, CDR1 is SGHKS, CDR2 YYEKEE (reference sequence). The CDR3 extends over 14 amino acids. The junction had 3 bases not matched to a gene; V was cut back by 4 bases and J by 5 bases. The CDR3 sequence: CASSVDRGNEKLFF. As DNA, the CDR3 is TGTGCCAGCAGCGTGGACAGGGGAAATGAAAAACTGTTTTTT.

The V call is TRBV18, the J call TRBJ1-2; 10 positions agree with TRBD1. In germline, CDR1 is KGHSH, CDR2 LQKENI. The J segment lost 6 bases and the V segment lost 3 bases, leaving 4 bases of the junction unmatched. The CDR3 extends over 14 amino acids. CDR3 loop: CASSPTGTGDGYTF. In DNA, the CDR3 is TGTGCCAGCTCACCGACCGGGACAGGGGATGGCTACACCTTC.

The J gene is TRBJ2-7, the V gene TRBV5-1; 7 positions agree with TRBD1. J was trimmed by 2 bases and V by 4 bases; bases with no gene match: 6. Germline V gene lookup returns CDR1 SGHRS and CDR2 YFSETQ. The CDR3 is 14 residues long. This chain's CDR3 is CASSPQGSAYEQYF. In DNA form, the CDR3 reads TGCGCCAGCAGCCCACAGGGGTCTGCCTACGAGCAGTACTTC.

This rearrangement joins TRBV12-2 to TRBJ2-1; the table's D gene call, TRBD2, was not cross checked with the DNA. TRBV12-2 is a pseudogene segment. This CDR3 region has 15 residues. CDR3 sequence reads: CASRFGLVLYNEQFF. The CDR3 DNA reads TGTGCAAGTCGCTTCGGACTAGTACTCTACAATGAGCAGTTCTTC.

This clone was found a few times. The chain employs TRBV19 and TRBJ1-1; TRBD1 is a possible D gene (6 bases). The CDR3 is 14 amino acids. The germline V gene encodes CDR1 LNHDA and CDR2 SQIVND (reference sequence). With 6 bases removed from V and 3 bases from J, the gap between germline ends came to 14 bases. The CDR3 nucleotides are TGTGCCAGTAGAGGAGCACAGGGCCACACTGAAGCTTTCTTT. Protein product: CASRGAQGHTEAFF.

CDR3 sequence reads: CASSSNRDTEAFF. The CDR3 region has the DNA TGCGCCAGCAGCTCCAATCGGGACACTGAAGCTTTCTTT. V gene TRBV5-1 combines with J gene TRBJ1-1; D is ambiguous. The CDR3 is 13 amino acids. Germline V lookup: CDR1 SGHRS, CDR2 YFSETQ. The germline V and J ends were trimmed by 3 bases and 3 bases, with 9 bases remaining between them.

The V call is TRBV6-4, the J call TRBJ1-2; possible D gene TRBD1, 6 bases. Looked up from germline, CDR1 is MRHNA and CDR2 is SNTAGT. CDR3 length equals 15 residues. Trimming left V 2 bases short and J 8 bases short, with 18 bases between. This chain's CDR3 is CASSDGNRATVGYTF. The CDR3 nucleotides are TGTGCCAGCAGTGACGGGAACAGGGCGACGGTCGGCTACACCTTC.